One and the same sample provided the 14 T cell receptor beta chains below, sequenced in a study of T cells in Graves' hyperthyroidism and ophthalmopathy. Using RNA transcripts as the source, TCR beta CDR3 regions were amplified. The HTBI primer set drove a first-round RT-PCR of the TCR CDR3. TCRdb ran MiXCR on the multiplex PCR reads and lists one entry per CDR3 protein. The table records approximately 200,000 distinct CDR3 sequences, 18% of them present only once. Sequencing used blood. Every receptor here comes from a man aged 40-55 years with Graves' hyperthyroidism.

This rearrangement joins TRBV6-1 to TRBJ2-2, with 9 bases fitting TRBD2. Germline V gene sequence: CDR1 MNHNS, CDR2 SASEGT. The ends lost 6 bases at V and 7 bases at J; junction bases unmatched: 6. The CDR3 runs to 14 residues. CDR3 in amino acids: CASRTSGLNGELFF. For the CDR3, the DNA is TGTGCCAGCAGAACTAGCGGGTTAAACGGGGAGCTGTTTTTT.

This clonotype came up many times. This chain uses TRBV4-3 with TRBJ2-1; 13 bases fit TRBD2. V gave up 3 bases and J gave up 0 bases; unmatched junction bases: 5. CDR3 length: 18 amino acids. CDR1 is LGHNA and CDR2 is YSLEER in the germline V gene. The chain's CDR3 is CASSQETSGGFSYNEQFF. Written as DNA, the CDR3 is TGCGCCAGCAGCCAGGAGACTAGCGGGGGGTTCTCCTACAATGAGCAGTTCTTC.

V and J are TRBV7-8 and TRBJ2-7, with a weak D call TRBD1 (5 bases). Trimming removed 5 bases from V and 0 bases from J, with 11 bases in between. Looked up from germline, CDR1 is SGHVS and CDR2 is FQNEAQ. The CDR3 runs to 14 residues. The CDR3 region has the DNA TGTGCCAGCAGCCCCAGGGCCAGCTCCTACGAGCAGTACTTC. Protein: CASSPRASSYEQYF.

This clonotype was observed a few times. One base away lies a much larger clone, so this may be a sequencing read error. The chain carries TRBV20-1 and TRBJ2-3; weak D call: TRBD2 (6 bases). This CDR3 comprises 12 residues. Germline V gene data show CDR1 as DFQATT and CDR2 as SNEGSKA (reference sequence). CDR3 bases: TGCAGTGTTAGAGGACTAACAGATACGCAGTATTTT. Translation gives CSVRGLTDTQYF.

Comments on this clonotype: A much larger clone differs by one base, so this may be a read error. V gene TRBV28 combines with J gene TRBJ2-1, with D perhaps being TRBD1 or TRBD2 (5 bases each). Trimming removed 5 bases from V and 8 bases from J, with 16 bases in between. Germline CDR1 is MDHEN and CDR2 is SYDVKM. The CDR3 is made up of 14 amino acids. The CDR3 here is CASSPGRDRHEQFF. Here the CDR3 DNA reads TGTGCCAGCAGTCCGGGACGGGACCGCCATGAGCAGTTCTTC.

The rearrangement links TRBV20-1 to TRBJ1-2; D gene uncertain. The germline V gene has CDR1 DFQATT and CDR2 SNEGSKA (reference sequence). V was pared by 6 bases and J by 5 bases, with 16 bases between. The CDR3 runs to 13 residues. The CDR3 DNA is TGCAGTGCCAAACAGAGGTTCGGGTATGGCTACACCTTC. The encoded protein is CSAKQRFGYGYTF.

This clonotype was observed many times. The gene calls are TRBV2 and TRBJ2-3, with D possibly matching TRBD1 (6 bases). Trimming removed 6 bases from V and 2 bases from J, with 15 bases in between. This CDR3 region has 15 residues. Looked up from germline, CDR1 is SNHLY and CDR2 is FYNNEI. The DNA for the CDR3 is TGTGCCAGCAGCGGACAGAGTAGCCTCACAGATACGCAGTATTTT. This sequence encodes CASSGQSSLTDTQYF.

The sample holds many counts of this clonotype. The chain is built from TRBV7-2 and TRBJ2-7; D is possibly TRBD1 (5 bases). Trimming took off 5 bases at V and 0 bases at J, with 14 bases between the two ends. The CDR3 sequence is 15 residues long. Germline CDR1 and CDR2: SGHTA and FQGNSA. The CDR3, as DNA: TGTGCCAGCAGCCCTGGACAACGGCTCTCCTACGAGCAGTACTTC. Protein: CASSPGQRLSYEQYF.

This clonotype was detected a few times. The chain couples TRBV10-3 to TRBJ1-1; D is unresolved. Germline loops: CDR1 ENHRY, CDR2 SYGVKD. This CDR3 comprises 15 residues. Trimming shortened V by 0 bases and J by 0 bases, and 8 bases separated the two germline ends. The CDR3 loop reads CAISESGGMNTEAFF. The CDR3, as DNA: TGTGCCATCAGTGAGTCGGGCGGAATGAACACTGAAGCTTTCTTT.

This clonotype was seen many times. The chain recombines TRBV7-2 with TRBJ1-1; D not certain. Germline V gives CDR1 SGHTA, CDR2 FQGNSA. The V end was cut by 3 bases, the J end by 0 bases, with 5 bases between. This CDR3 is built from 13 residues. The CDR3 coding sequence is TGTGCCAGCAGCTTTACTGTGAACACTGAAGCTTTCTTT. Protein: CASSFTVNTEAFF.

This clonotype occurred a few times. The gene calls are TRBV20-1 and TRBJ2-7; 8 nucleotides agree with TRBD1. This CDR3 has 13 residues. V trimming: 6 bases; J trimming: 3 bases; junction bases outside the gene matches: 7. Germline lookup yields CDR1 DFQATT and CDR2 SNEGSKA (reference sequence). The CDR3 DNA reads TGCAGTGCGCGGACAGGGAACGACTACGAGCAGTACTTC. It is translated as CSARTGNDYEQYF.

This clonotype was found many times. The genes are TRBV28 and TRBJ2-7; TRBD2 is a possible D gene (7 bases). CDR3 length: 15 amino acids. V lost 5 bases, J lost 6 bases, and 20 bases lay in between. Germline CDR1 MDHEN, CDR2 SYDVKM. The CDR3, as DNA: TGTGCCAGCAGTCCCTGGGGGGGGCTCTTGTTCGAGCAGTACTTC. Translated: CASSPWGGLLFEQYF.

This clonotype was seen ten or more times. The chain combines TRBV7-2 with TRBJ2-7, with D perhaps TRBD1 (5 bases). Germline V gene sequence: CDR1 SGHTA, CDR2 FQGNSA. The V and J ends lost 1 base and 4 bases respectively, with 14 bases between them. This CDR3 contains 15 residues. The CDR3 sequence: CASSLVVDKGYEQYF. The CDR3 nucleotides read TGTGCCAGCAGCTTAGTTGTGGACAAGGGGTACGAGCAGTACTTC.

The V gene is TRBV30, the J gene TRBJ1-1; D is uncertain. The V gene's germline CDR1 is GTSNPN and CDR2 SVGIG (reference sequence). V shed 3 bases and J shed 4 bases, with 15 bases lying between them. This CDR3 is 14 amino acids long. The DNA for the CDR3 is TGTGCCTGGAGGTTTACAACCTCCGCCACTGAAGCTTTCTTT. It specifies CAWRFTTSATEAFF.